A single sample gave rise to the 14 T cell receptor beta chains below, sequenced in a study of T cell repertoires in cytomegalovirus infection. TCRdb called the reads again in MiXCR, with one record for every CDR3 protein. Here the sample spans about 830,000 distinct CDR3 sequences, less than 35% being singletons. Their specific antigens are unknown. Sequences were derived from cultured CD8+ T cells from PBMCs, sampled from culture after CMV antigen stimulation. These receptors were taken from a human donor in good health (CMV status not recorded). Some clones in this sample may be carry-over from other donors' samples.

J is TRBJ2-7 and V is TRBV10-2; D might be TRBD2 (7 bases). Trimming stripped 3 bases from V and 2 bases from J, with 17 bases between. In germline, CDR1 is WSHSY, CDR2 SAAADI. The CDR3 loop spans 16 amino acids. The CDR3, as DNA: TGCGCCAGCAGTGAAGGGGGGGCTAGCGGTACCTACGAGCAGTACTTC. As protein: CASSEGGASGTYEQYF.

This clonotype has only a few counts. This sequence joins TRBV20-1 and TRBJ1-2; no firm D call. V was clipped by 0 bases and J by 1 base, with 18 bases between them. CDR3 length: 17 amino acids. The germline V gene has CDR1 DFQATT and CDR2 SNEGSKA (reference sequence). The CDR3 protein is CSARDRNLLFLNYGYTF. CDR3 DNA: TGCAGTGCTAGAGATAGGAACCTCCTATTCCTTAACTATGGCTACACCTTC.

Here the CDR3 reads CASSFGQGVYEQYF. Written as DNA, the CDR3 is TGTGCCAGCAGTTTTGGACAGGGAGTGTACGAGCAGTACTTC. This chain uses TRBV27 with TRBJ2-7; 8 bases align to TRBD1. Germline assignment: CDR1 MNHEY and CDR2 SMNVEV (reference sequence). The CDR3 contains 14 residues. V lost 3 bases to trimming and J lost 4 bases; unmatched junction nucleotides: 5.

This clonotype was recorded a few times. CDR3 DNA: TGTGCCAGCAGCTTCTCCGGGACACAACGCCGGATAGCCAAAAACATTCAGTACTTC. It is translated as CASSFSGTQRRIAKNIQYF. V gene TRBV5-5 combines with J gene TRBJ2-4; tentative D call: TRBD1 (6 bases). Trimming pared 2 bases from V and 0 bases from J, leaving 21 bases between. Germline-derived CDR1 and CDR2 are SGHKS and YYEKEE (reference sequence). This CDR3 contains 19 residues.

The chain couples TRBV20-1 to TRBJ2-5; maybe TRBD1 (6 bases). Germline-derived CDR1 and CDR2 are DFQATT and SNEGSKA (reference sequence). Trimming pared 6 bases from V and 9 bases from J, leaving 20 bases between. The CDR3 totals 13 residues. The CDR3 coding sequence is TGCAGTGCGAGGGGGTCATGGGTCCCCGCCCAGTACTTC. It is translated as CSARGSWVPAQYF.

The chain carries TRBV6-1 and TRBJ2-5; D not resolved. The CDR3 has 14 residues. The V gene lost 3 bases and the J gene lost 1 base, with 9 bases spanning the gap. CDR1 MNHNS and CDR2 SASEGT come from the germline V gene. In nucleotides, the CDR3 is TGTGCCAGCAGTGAGCACCCCAGCCAAGAGACCCAGTACTTC. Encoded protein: CASSEHPSQETQYF.

This CDR3 is CASSTSGGSSYNEQFF. CDR3 coding DNA: TGTGCCAGTAGTACTTCCGGGGGTAGCTCCTACAATGAGCAGTTCTTC. This rearrangement joins TRBV19 to TRBJ2-1; tentatively, D is TRBD2 (6 bases). The CDR3 runs to 16 residues. CDR1 is LNHDA and CDR2 is SQIVND in the germline V gene (reference sequence). Between the trimmed V and J ends, which lost 4 bases and 0 bases, there was a span of 13 bases.

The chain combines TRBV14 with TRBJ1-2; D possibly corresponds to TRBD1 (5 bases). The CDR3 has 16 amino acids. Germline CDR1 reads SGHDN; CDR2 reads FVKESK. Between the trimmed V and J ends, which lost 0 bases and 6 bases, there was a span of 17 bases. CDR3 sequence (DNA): TGTGCCAGCAGCCAAGACCCCCAGGGAGTGTTGGATGGCTACACCTTC. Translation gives CASSQDPQGVLDGYTF.

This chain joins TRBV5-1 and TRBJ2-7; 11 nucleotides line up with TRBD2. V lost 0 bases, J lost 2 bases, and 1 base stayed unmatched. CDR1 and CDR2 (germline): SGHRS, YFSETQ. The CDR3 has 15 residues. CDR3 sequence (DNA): TGCGCCAGCAGCTTGGGTAGCGGGGGGGCCTACGAGCAGTACGTC. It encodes CASSLGSGGAYEQYV.

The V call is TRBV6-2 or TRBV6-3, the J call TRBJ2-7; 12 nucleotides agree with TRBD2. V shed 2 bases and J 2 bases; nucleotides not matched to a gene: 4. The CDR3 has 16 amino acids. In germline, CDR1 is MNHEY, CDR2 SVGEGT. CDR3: CASSYLGLAGPYEQYV. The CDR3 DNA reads TGTGCCAGCAGTTACCTCGGACTAGCGGGACCCTACGAGCAGTACGTC.

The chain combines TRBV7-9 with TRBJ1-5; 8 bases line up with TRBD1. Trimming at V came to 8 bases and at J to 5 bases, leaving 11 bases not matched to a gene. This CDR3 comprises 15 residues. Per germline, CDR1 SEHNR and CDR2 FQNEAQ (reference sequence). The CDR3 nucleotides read TGTGCCAGCTCCGGGGGAGGGACAGGCGATCAGCCCCAGCATTTT. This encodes CASSGGGTGDQPQHF.

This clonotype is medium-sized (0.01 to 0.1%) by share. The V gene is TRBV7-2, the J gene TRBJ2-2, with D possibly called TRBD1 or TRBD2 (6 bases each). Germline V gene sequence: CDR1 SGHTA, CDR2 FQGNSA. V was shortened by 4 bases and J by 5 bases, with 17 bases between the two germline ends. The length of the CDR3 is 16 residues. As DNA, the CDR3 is TGTGCCAGCAGCTCGAGGGGGGCAATAAAGACCGGGGAGCTGTTTTTT. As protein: CASSSRGAIKTGELFF.

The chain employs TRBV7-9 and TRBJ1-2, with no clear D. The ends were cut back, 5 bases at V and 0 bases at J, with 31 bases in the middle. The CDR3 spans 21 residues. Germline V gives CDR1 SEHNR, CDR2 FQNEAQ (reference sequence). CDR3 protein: CASSGHQRPQRPPEANYGYTF. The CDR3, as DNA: TGTGCCAGCAGCGGGCACCAACGGCCACAGAGGCCCCCGGAGGCTAACTATGGCTACACCTTC.

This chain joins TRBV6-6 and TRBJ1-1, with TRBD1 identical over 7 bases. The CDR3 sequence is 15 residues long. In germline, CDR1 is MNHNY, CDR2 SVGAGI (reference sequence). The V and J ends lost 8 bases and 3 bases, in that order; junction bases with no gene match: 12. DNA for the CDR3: TGTGCCAGCCGACGGGACAGCGTGAGGGACACTGAAGCTTTCTTT. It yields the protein CASRRDSVRDTEAFF.